This TCR beta chain was recorded in a study of blood T cells in healthy people across ages (dated by TCRdb to about 2015). Broadly, across the study: In model experiments, template switching captured about one uniquely barcoded TCR beta cDNA molecule for every two T cells. Using deep sequencing normalized with unique cDNA molecular identifiers, the study measured how TCR beta repertoire diversity changes with age. The donors were split into four age groups: young (average 16 years), middle-aged (roughly 42), aged (around 67) and long-lived (approximately 80). To avoid experimental bias, donors of different ages were randomly spread across the sequencing lanes. Two additional independent replicas of 1 million unique cDNA reads from the same blood draw were analyzed for two donors (one aged 18 to 30 and one aged 80 or older). The full study reports these points: There was a strong correlation between observed TCR beta diversity and the percentage of naive T cells measured by flow cytometry. Estimates of total diversity based on one million sequenced T cells were regarded as lower bounds and as underestimates. Observed TCR beta diversity per million T cells fell roughly linearly with age, and a significant reduction was already apparent by age around 44. The long-lived group showed more naive CD4+ T cells, fewer expanded clones and increased TCR diversity than the aged group, suggesting age selection. Because donor CMV infection status was unknown, age-related changes in expanded clonotypes were potentially confounded. Since profiling was done on bulk unsorted PBMCs, naive and antigen-experienced compartments could not be conclusively compared.

Systemically healthy Caucasian individuals from Russia, approximately 39 in total and aged roughly 6 to 90 years, were included as donors. Each donor gave about 10 milliliters of peripheral blood, drawn into EDTA-treated Vacutainer tubes. Ficoll-Paque density-gradient centrifugation was used to isolate PBMCs, with at least 6.5 million per sample. Trizol reagent was used to extract total RNA from PBMCs, with at least 5 micrograms per sample. The percentages of naive CD45RAhigh/CD27high T cells were determined by flow cytometry on a PBMC aliquot from every donor. Receptors were amplified or captured by 5' RACE. Instrument on record: Illumina HiSeq 2500. A second PCR of about 7 to 12 cycles was performed with a sample-barcoded 5' primer and a J-beta primer mix. Each TCR beta cDNA molecule received a unique molecular identifier from a template-switch 5' adaptor carrying 12 random nucleotides. Each sample yielded at least 2.5 million CDR3-containing paired-end reads. First-strand cDNA was synthesized from all RNA with the Mint cDNA synthesis kit, primed by a TRBC-specific oligonucleotide. After uracil-DNA glycosylase treatment, a first 18-cycle PCR used universal primers M1SS and BC2_uni_R on all cDNA. Turning to the authors' computational methods: Normalization of each sample was performed by random selection of 1 million high-quality reads, each carrying a distinct molecular identifier. Reads sharing molecular identifiers were discarded rather than binned into consensus sequences. MiTCR, with a Q25 quality threshold and the strictest error-elimination algorithm, was used for CDR3 identification, clonotype clustering and error correction. A nonparametric unseen species model with Euler transformation was used to estimate lower-bound total TCR beta diversity. Starting from the raw public reads, TCRdb applied fastp trimming at Q25, assembled clones with MiXCR and retained in-frame beta chains. Each entry is one CDR3 protein sequence, shown with its most common DNA and genes. The V and J calls, along with clone size, are taken from TCRdb and not from the paper's own processing. This sample lists just over 800,000 distinct CDR3 sequences; around 62% were detected once. The ten largest clones capture about a quarter of the sample.

A few counts support this clonotype. It lacks a known antigen. The sample holds no much larger clone one base away, and base qualities are not on file. Taken from the germline V gene (reference sequence), the CDR1 and CDR2 loops are SEHNR and FQNEAQ. A distance of 14 bases separates the germline ends of V and J, which lose 5 bases and 3 bases respectively. The CDR3 holds 15 amino acids from the cysteine to the phenylalanine. Kept here is only the CDR3 DNA, which spans 45 bases and is read in frame from base 1. The clonotype comes from a man younger than 40 in good health. Material: blood. The rearrangement joined TRBV7-9 to TRBJ2-1; TRBD1 is possibly the D segment (5 matching bases). Here the CDR3 is given as CASSPPATVYNEQFF. The sequenced DNA: TGTGCCAGCAGCCCCCCGGCGACAGTCTACAATGAGCAGTTCTTC.